This T cell receptor (beta chain) was obtained from a study of cytomegalovirus exposure and HLA in healthy donors. Study-level information: Earlier findings included 90 million to 120 million unique TCR beta sequences obtained from about 170 million T cells.

Amplification used 60 Vbeta primers and 13 Jbeta primers. The method was immunoSEQ multiplex PCR; TCRdb's version includes in-frame clones alone and lacks a portion of them. The sample contains some 150,000 clones, roughly 80% of which appear only once. Trimming removed 0 bases from V and 2 bases from J; junction bases left unmatched: 6. CDR3 size: 15 residues. Looked up from germline, CDR1 is GTSNPN and CDR2 is SVGIG (reference sequence). The study, taken as a whole, reports: Previous analysis showed most TCR beta V segments were productive about 87% or about 30% of the time.

About this clone: Its antigen is unidentified.

The clonotype originates from a man aged 40-49 years in good health and CMV-seronegative. The J gene is TRBJ1-2, the V gene TRBV30; 7 positions match TRBD1. The specimen sequenced was PBMCs. In DNA form, the CDR3 reads TGTGCCTGGAGTGTTCCCCGGACAGGAAACTATGGCTACACCTTC. This encodes CAWSVPRTGNYGYTF. Filled out from reference TRBV30 and TRBJ1-2, the complete variable domain reads SQTIHQWPATLVQPVGSPLSLECTVEGTSNPNLYWYRQAAGRGLQLLFYSVGIGQISSEVPQNLSASRPQDRQFILSSKKLLLSDSGFYLCAWSVPRTGNYGYTFGSGTRLTVV.